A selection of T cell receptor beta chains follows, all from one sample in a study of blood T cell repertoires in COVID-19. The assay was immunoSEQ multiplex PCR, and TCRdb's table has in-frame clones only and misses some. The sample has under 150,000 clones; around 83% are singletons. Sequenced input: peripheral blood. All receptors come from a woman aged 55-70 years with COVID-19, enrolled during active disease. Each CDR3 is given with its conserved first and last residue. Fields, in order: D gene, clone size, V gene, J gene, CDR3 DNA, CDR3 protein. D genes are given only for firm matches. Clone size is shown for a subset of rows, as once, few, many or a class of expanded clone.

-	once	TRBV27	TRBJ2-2	TGTGCCAGCACAAGCCAACAGAGAAACACCGGGGAGCTGTTTTTT	CASTSQQRNTGELFF
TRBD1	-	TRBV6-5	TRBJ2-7	TGTGCCAGCGGCGACAGGGGTAGAGTCTACGAGCAGTACTTC	CASGDRGRVYEQYF
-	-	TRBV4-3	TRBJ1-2	TGCGCCAGCAGCCAAGACCAGGGTAGGAGCTACACCTTC	CASSQDQGRSYTF
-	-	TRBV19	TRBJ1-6	TGTGCCAGTAGTTTGAACAGGGTATTGCCTTCACCCCTCCACTTT	CASSLNRVLPSPLHF
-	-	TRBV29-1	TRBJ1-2	TGCAGCGCACCCGGCGCGGGGTATGGCTACACCTTC	CSAPGAGYGYTF
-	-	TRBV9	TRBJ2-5	TGTGCCAGCAGCACTACGGGGTGGTTAGAGACCCAGTACTTC	CASSTTGWLETQYF
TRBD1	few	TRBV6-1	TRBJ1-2	TGTGCCAGCAGTGGAAAGGACAGGGCCTCTAACTATGGCTACACCTTC	CASSGKDRASNYGYTF
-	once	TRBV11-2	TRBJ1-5	TGTGCCAGCAGCTTCAACAGGGATCAGCCCCAGCATTTT	CASSFNRDQPQHF
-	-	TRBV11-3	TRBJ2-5	TGTGCCAGCAGCCCACCCGGGACAAGTCAAGAGACCCAGTACTTC	CASSPPGTSQETQYF
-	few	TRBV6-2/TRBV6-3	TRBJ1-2	TGTGCCAGCAGCTTAGACGGGACACCGAACCCAAACTATGGCTACACCTTC	CASSLDGTPNPNYGYTF
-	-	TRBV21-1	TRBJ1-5	TGTGCCAGCAGACCGACAGAGAATAGCAATCAGCCCCAGCATTTT	CASRPTENSNQPQHF
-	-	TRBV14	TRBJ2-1	TGTGCCAGCAGCCAAGAGAGGGGGAGCTCCTACAATGAGCAGTTCTTC	CASSQERGSSYNEQFF
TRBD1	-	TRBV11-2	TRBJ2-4	TGTGCCAGCAGCCCTGGACAGGAAAACATTCAGTACTTC	CASSPGQENIQYF
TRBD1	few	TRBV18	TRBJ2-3	TGTGCCAGCTCACCGCGGACAGGGAGCACAGATACGCAGTATTTT	CASSPRTGSTDTQYF
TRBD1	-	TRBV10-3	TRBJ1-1	TGTGCCTCCAAAGCAGGGGGCTCTGAAACTGAAGCTTTCTTT	CASKAGGSETEAFF
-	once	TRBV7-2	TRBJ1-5	TGTGCCAGCAGCTTCCCAGGGCTCAATCAGCCCCAGCATTTT	CASSFPGLNQPQHF
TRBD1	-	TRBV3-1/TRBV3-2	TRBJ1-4	TGTGCCAGCAGCCCCAGGACAGGGCGTAATGAAAAACTGTTTTTT	CASSPRTGRNEKLFF
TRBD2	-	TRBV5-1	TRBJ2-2	TGCGCCAGCAGCTTGGCTCTAGCGGACACCGGGGAGCTGTTTTTT	CASSLALADTGELFF
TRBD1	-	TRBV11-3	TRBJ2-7	TGTGCCAGCGGACGGGACAGGTCCTACGAGCAGTACTTC	CASGRDRSYEQYF
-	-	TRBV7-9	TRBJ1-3	TGTGCCAGCAGCTTCCAGTTCGGGGGTCGAGGAAACACCATATATTTT	CASSFQFGGRGNTIYF
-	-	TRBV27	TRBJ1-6	TGTGCCAGCCAAAGCTCGAGGGCTTCACCCCTCCACTTT	CASQSSRASPLHF
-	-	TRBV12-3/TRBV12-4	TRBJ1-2	TGTGCCAGCAGTCGCAGGGTCGAGGGCTACACCTTC	CASSRRVEGYTF
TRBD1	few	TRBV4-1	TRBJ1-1	TGCGCCAGCAGCCCACAAAGGGGGCTGAACACTGAAGCTTTCTTT	CASSPQRGLNTEAFF
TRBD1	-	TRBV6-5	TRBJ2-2	TGTGCCAGTAAGACCGGGACAGGAAACACCGGGGAGCTGTTTTTT	CASKTGTGNTGELFF
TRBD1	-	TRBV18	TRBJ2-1	TGTGCCAGCTCACCGGGACAGGGATTCGGTGAGCAGTTCTTC	CASSPGQGFGEQFF
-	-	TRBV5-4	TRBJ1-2	TGTGCCAGCAGCTTGGATATAGGGGGCTATGGCTACACCTTC	CASSLDIGGYGYTF
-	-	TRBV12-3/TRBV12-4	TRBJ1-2	TGTGCCAGCAGTTTAGGTAATCAGGGCTACACCTTC	CASSLGNQGYTF
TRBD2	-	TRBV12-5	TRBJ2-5	TGTGCTAGTGGTTTGCGTAGCGGGGGGGAAGAGACCCAGTACTTC	CASGLRSGGEETQYF
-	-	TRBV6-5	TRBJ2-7	TGTGCCAGCAGCGAGGGGGACCGGCAGGGAGAGCAGTACTTC	CASSEGDRQGEQYF
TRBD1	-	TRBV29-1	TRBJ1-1	TGCAGCGTACGACAGGGCCCGAACACTGAAGCTTTCTTT	CSVRQGPNTEAFF
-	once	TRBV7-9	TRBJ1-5	TGTGCCAGCAGCCTGTTGATGGGCGGGGCGGCCGGCAATCAGCCCCAGCATTTT	CASSLLMGGAAGNQPQHF
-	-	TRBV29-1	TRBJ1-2	TGCAGCGTTGAAGGGCACAGCCGATGCCACACCTTC	CSVEGHSRCHTF
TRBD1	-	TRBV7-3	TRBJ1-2	TGTGCCAGCAGCCTAGAACAGGGGAGCTCTGGCTACACCTTC	CASSLEQGSSGYTF
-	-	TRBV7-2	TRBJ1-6	TGTGCCAGCAGCCCAGGGGTATATTATAATTCACCCCTCCACTTT	CASSPGVYYNSPLHF
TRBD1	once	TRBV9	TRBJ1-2	TGTGCCAGCAGCGTTGGGACAGCCCTCTTAGGCTACACCTTC	CASSVGTALLGYTF
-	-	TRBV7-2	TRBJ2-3	TGTGCCAGCAGCCTGGGACTTACCACAGATACGCAGTATTTT	CASSLGLTTDTQYF
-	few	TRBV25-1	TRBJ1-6	TGTGCCAGCAGCGAAATTTACACCCTAGATTCACCCCTCCACTTT	CASSEIYTLDSPLHF
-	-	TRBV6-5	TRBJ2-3	TGTGCCAGCAGTTTCTCGGGTGGCTCAGGGCAGTATTTT	CASSFSGGSGQYF
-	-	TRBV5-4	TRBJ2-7	TGTGCCAGCAGCCGGGACTGGAGCTCCTACGAGCAGTACTTC	CASSRDWSSYEQYF